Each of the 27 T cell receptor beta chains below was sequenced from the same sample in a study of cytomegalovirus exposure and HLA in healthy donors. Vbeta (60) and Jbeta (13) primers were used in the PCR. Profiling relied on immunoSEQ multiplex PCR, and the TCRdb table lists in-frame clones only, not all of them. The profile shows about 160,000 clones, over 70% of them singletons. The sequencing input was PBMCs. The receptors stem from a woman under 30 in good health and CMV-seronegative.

The CDR3 loop is CASKPRAGSNKTQYF. The DNA of the CDR3 is TGTGCCAGCAAACCCCGGGCAGGGTCGAACAAGACCCAGTACTTC. The chain has TRBV28 and TRBJ2-5; a possible D gene is TRBD1 (5 bases). The CDR3 loop spans 15 amino acids. The V gene's germline CDR1 is MDHEN and CDR2 SYDVKM. V lost 7 bases and J 6 bases, leaving 21 bases between the germline ends.

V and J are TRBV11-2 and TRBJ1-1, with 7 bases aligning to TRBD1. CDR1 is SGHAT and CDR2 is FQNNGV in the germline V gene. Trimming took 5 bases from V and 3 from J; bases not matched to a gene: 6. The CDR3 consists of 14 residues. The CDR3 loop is CASSHRGSHTEAFF. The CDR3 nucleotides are TGTGCCAGCAGCCACAGGGGATCCCACACTGAAGCTTTCTTT.

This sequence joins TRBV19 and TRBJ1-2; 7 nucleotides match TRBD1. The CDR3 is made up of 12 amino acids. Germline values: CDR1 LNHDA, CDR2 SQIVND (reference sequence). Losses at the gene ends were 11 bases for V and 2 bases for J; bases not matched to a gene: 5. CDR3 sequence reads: CAVRGANYGYTF. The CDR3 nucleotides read TGTGCCGTCAGGGGGGCGAACTATGGCTACACCTTC.

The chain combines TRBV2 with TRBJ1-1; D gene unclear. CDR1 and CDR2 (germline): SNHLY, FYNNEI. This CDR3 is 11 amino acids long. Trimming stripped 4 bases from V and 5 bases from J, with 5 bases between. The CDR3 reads CASSVMTEAFF. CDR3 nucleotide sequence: TGTGCCAGCAGTGTAATGACTGAAGCTTTCTTT.

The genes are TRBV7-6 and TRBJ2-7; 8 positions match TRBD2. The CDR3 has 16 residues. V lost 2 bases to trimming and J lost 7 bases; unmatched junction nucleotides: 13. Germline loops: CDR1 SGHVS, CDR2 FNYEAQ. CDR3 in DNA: TGTGCCAGCAGCTTAAGTGAACGGGGGGGGCGGGAAGAGCAGTACTTC. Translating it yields CASSLSERGGREEQYF. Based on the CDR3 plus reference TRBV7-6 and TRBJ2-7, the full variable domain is GAGVSQSPRYKVTKRGQDVALRCDPISGHVSLYWYRQALGQGPEFLTYFNYEAQQDKSGLPNDRFSAERPEGSISTLTIQRTEQRDSAMYRCASSLSERGGREEQYFGPGTRLTVT.

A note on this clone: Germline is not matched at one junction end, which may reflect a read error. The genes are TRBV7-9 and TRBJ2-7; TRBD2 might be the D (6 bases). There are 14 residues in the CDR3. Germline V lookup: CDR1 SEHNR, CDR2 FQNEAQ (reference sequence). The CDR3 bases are TGTTCCAGCAGCCCGGAGGGTGGGGGGAACGAGCAGTACTTC. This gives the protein CSSSPEGGGNEQYF.

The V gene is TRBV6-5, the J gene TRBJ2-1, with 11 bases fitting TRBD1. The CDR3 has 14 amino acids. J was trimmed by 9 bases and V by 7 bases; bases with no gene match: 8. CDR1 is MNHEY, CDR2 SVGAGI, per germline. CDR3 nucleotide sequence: TGTGCCAGCACGGATAGGACAGGGGGCGGTGAGCAGTTCTTC. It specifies CASTDRTGGGEQFF.

The CDR3 coding sequence is TGTGCCAGCAGCCCCCGATCCCAGGGTCTTGGCTACACCTTC. Protein: CASSPRSQGLGYTF. The V gene is TRBV5-8, the J gene TRBJ1-2, with TRBD1 as a possible D gene (5 bases). The CDR3 totals 14 residues. Germline CDR1 is SGHTS and CDR2 is YDEGEE. Trimming removed 4 bases from V and 7 bases from J, with 17 bases in between.

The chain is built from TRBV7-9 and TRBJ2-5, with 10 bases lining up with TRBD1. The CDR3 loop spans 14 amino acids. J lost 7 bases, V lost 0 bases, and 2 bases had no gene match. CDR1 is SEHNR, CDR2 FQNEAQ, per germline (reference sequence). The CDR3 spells CASSLAGTGATQYF. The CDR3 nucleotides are TGTGCCAGCAGCTTAGCCGGGACAGGGGCGACCCAGTACTTC. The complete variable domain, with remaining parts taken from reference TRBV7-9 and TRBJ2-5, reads DTGVSQNPRHKITKRGQNVTFRCDPISEHNRLYWYRQTLGQGPEFLTYFQNEAQLEKSRLLSDRFSAERPKGSFSTLEIQRTEQGDSAMYLCASSLAGTGATQYFGPGTRLLVL.

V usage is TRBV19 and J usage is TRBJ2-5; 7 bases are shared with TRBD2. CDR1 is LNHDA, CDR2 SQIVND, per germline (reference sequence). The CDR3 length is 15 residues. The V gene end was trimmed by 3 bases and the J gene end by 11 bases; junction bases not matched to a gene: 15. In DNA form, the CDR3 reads TGTGCCAGTAGTATTGCGGGAGCCTCGATGGGAGAGCAGTACTTC. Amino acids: CASSIAGASMGEQYF.

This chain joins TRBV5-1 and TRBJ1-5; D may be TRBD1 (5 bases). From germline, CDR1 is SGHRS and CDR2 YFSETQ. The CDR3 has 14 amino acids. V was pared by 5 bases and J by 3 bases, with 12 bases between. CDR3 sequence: CASRPDSFNQPQHF. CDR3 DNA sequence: TGCGCCAGCAGGCCCGACAGCTTCAATCAGCCCCAGCATTTT.

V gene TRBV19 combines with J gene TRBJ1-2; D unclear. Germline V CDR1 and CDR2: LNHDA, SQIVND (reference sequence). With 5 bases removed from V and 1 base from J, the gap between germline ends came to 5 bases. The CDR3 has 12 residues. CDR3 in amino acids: CASSQINYGYTF. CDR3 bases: TGTGCCAGTAGTCAGATTAACTATGGCTACACCTTC.

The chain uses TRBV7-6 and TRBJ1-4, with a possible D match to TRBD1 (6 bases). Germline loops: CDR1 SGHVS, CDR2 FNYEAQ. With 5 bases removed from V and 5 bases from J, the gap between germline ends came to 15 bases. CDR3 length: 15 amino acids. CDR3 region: CASSGLGGYNEKLFF. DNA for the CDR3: TGTGCCAGCAGCGGACTAGGGGGATACAATGAAAAACTGTTTTTT.

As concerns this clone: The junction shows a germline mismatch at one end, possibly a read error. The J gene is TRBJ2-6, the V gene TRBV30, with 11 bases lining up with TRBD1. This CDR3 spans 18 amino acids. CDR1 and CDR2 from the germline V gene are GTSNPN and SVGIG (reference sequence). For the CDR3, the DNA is TGTGCCTGGAGTCCCCCTGGACAGGGGGCTTCTGGGGCCAACGGCCTGACTTTC. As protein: CAWSPPGQGASGANGLTF. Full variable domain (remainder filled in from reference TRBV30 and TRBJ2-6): SQTIHQWPATLVQPVGSPLSLECTVEGTSNPNLYWYRQAAGRGLQLLFYSVGIGQISSEVPQNLSASRPQDRQFILSSKKLLLSDSGFYLCAWSPPGQGASGANGLTFGAGSRLTVL.

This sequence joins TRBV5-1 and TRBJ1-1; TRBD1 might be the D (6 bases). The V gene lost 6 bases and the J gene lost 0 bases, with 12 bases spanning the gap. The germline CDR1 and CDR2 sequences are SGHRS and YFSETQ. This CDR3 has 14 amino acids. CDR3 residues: CASTPGHMNTEAFF. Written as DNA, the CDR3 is TGCGCCAGCACTCCGGGACACATGAACACTGAAGCTTTCTTT.

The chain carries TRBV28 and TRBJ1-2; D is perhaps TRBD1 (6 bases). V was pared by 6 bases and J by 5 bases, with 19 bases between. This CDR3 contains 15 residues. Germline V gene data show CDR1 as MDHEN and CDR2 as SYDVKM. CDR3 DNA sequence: TGTGCCAGCAGCCCGGACGGATCAAGGGGGTATGGCTACACCTTC. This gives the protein CASSPDGSRGYGYTF.

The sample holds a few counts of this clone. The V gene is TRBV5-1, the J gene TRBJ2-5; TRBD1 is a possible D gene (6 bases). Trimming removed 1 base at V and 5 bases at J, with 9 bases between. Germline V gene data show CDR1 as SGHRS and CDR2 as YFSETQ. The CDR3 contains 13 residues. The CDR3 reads CASSLFQGETQYF. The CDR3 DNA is TGCGCCAGCAGCTTGTTCCAGGGGGAGACCCAGTACTTC.

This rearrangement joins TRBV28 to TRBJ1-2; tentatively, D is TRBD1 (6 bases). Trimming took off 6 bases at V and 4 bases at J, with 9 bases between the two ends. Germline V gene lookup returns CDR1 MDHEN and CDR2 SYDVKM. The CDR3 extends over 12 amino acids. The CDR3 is CASSGQTYGYTF. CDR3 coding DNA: TGTGCCAGCAGCGGACAGACCTATGGCTACACCTTC.

The CDR3: CASSPGTSGSTDTQYF. CDR3 nucleotides: TGTGCCAGCAGCCCCGGGACATCCGGAAGCACAGATACGCAGTATTTT. This chain connects TRBV5-8 to TRBJ2-3, with D perhaps matching TRBD1 (6 bases). This CDR3 contains 16 residues. Germline CDR1 is SGHTS and CDR2 is YDEGEE. V shed 4 bases and J shed 0 bases, with 15 bases lying between them.

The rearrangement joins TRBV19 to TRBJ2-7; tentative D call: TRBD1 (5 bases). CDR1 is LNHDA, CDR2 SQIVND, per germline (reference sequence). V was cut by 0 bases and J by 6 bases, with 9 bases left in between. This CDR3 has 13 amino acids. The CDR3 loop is CASSIDPGAEQYF. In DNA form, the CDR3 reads TGTGCCAGTAGTATAGATCCTGGGGCCGAGCAGTACTTC.

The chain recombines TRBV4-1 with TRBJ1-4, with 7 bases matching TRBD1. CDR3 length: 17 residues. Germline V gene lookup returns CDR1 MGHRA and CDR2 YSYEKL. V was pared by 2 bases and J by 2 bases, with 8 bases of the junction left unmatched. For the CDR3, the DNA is TGCGCCAGCAGCCAACTTGGGACAGCTGGGACTAATGAAAAACTGTTTTTT. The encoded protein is CASSQLGTAGTNEKLFF.

The CDR3 DNA sequence: TGTGCCAGTAGTATCTCCACAGGGAGAGGAAATCAGCCCCAGCATTTT. It encodes CASSISTGRGNQPQHF. The J gene is TRBJ1-5, the V gene TRBV19, with D perhaps matching TRBD1 (6 bases). Germline CDR1 LNHDA, CDR2 SQIVND (reference sequence). Trimming took off 3 bases at V and 4 bases at J, with 16 bases between the two ends. CDR3 length: 16 amino acids.

CDR3 in DNA: TGTGCCTCAGGGGGGCCTGGAAACACCATATATTTT. Translated: CASGGPGNTIYF. This chain links TRBV19 with TRBJ1-3; 7 bases map to TRBD1. The V segment lost 11 bases and the J segment 2 bases; nucleotides outside the gene matches: 3. Germline V CDR1 and CDR2: LNHDA, SQIVND (reference sequence). The CDR3 is 12 amino acids.

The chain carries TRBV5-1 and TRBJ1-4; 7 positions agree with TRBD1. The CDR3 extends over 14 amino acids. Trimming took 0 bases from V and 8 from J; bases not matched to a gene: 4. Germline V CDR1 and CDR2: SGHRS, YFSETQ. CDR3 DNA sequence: TGCGCCAGCAGCTTGGGAGGGGGCCTCGAAAAACTGTTTTTT. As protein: CASSLGGGLEKLFF.

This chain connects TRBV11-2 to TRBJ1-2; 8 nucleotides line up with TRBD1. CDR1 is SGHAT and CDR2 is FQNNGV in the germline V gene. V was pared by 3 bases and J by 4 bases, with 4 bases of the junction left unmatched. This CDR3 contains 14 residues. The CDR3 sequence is CASSFPGQAYGYTF. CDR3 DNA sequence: TGTGCCAGCAGCTTCCCGGGACAGGCCTATGGCTACACCTTC.

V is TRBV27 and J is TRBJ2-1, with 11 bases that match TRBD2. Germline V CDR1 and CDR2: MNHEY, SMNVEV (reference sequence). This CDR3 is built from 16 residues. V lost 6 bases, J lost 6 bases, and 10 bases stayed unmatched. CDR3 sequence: CASSELAGGLINEQFF. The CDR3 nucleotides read TGTGCCAGCAGCGAGCTAGCGGGGGGCTTGATCAATGAGCAGTTCTTC.

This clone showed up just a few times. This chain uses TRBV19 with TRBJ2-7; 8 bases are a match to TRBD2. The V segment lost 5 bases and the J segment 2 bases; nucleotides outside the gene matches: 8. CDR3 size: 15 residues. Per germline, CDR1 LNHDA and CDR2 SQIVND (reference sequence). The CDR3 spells CASSAIAGSPYEQYF. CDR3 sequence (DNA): TGTGCCAGTAGTGCCATAGCGGGGAGTCCCTACGAGCAGTACTTC.